This T cell receptor beta chain was obtained from a study of spatial heterogeneity in lung cancer. The CDR3 has 13 amino acids. The germline V gene has CDR1 SGHAT and CDR2 FQNNGV. V was cut by 0 bases and J by 6 bases, with 7 bases left in between. This clonotype has ten or more counts. The presence of a unique molecular identifier marked each TCR cDNA molecule. TCRdb re-analysed the 5' RACE reads in MiXCR, keeping a single row per CDR3 protein. This sample has 30,000 to 40,000 distinct CDR3 sequences, with around 3.1% found just once. Time point denoted: sample taken at primary tumor resection. V is TRBV11-2 and J is TRBJ2-3, with D maybe TRBD1 (5 bases). The sequence derives from a male donor with early-stage non-small cell lung cancer. The input for sequencing was normal lung tissue next to the tumor, taken at surgery. CDR3 region: CASSLDRQDTQYF. DNA of the CDR3: TGTGCCAGCAGCTTAGACAGACAGGATACGCAGTATTTT.